Listed below are T cell receptor beta chains from one sample, sequenced in a study of cytomegalovirus exposure and HLA in healthy donors. Sequencing was performed with immunoSEQ multiplex PCR; in TCRdb, only in-frame clones are kept and a portion is missing. The sample includes roughly 150,000 clones, approximately 83% of them seen just once. Material for sequencing was PBMCs. The source is a woman younger than 35 in good health and CMV-seronegative. Each CDR3 is given with its conserved first and last residue. Fields, in order: J gene, V gene, CDR3 length, clone size, D gene, CDR3 protein, CDR3 DNA. The D gene is left open where the match is weak. The size of a clone is reported for some rows only, either as once, few or many, or as a class for expanded clones.

>TRBJ1-1|TRBV9|15|-|TRBD1
CASSSTDRLGGEAFF
TGTGCCAGCAGCTCCACGGACAGGCTAGGTGGAGAAGCTTTCTTT
>TRBJ1-5|TRBV7-9|14|-|TRBD1
CSSSPQGAYQPQHF
TGTTCCAGCAGCCCACAGGGGGCTTATCAGCCCCAGCATTTT
>TRBJ1-6|TRBV5-1|17|few|TRBD1
CASSLAGQGRGNSPLHF
TGCGCCAGCAGCTTGGCGGGACAGGGGAGAGGTAATTCACCCCTCCACTTT
>TRBJ1-4|TRBV28|13|-|-
CASSNRQYEKLFF
TGTGCCAGCAGTAACCGACAGTACGAAAAACTGTTTTTT
>TRBJ1-2|TRBV4-1|19|-|TRBD1
CASSLMSLGQGYSIYGYTF
TGCGCCAGCAGCCTAATGAGTTTGGGACAGGGATACTCCATATATGGCTACACCTTC
>TRBJ1-2|TRBV5-6|15|-|-
CASRFLTGLPGGYTF
TGTGCCAGCAGATTCCTTACAGGCCTCCCTGGTGGCTACACCTTC
>TRBJ2-3|TRBV9|11|once|-
CASSATDTQYF
TGTGCCAGCAGCGCGACAGATACGCAGTATTTT
>TRBJ1-5|TRBV28|15|-|-
CASSQGGGFNQPQHF
TGTGCCAGCAGTCAGGGAGGAGGGTTTAATCAGCCCCAGCATTTT
>TRBJ1-1|TRBV7-8|11|-|-
CASGMNTEAFF
TGTGCCAGCGGCATGAACACTGAAGCTTTCTTT
>TRBJ2-3|TRBV5-1|14|-|-
CASSMDRPTDTQYF
TGCGCCAGCAGCATGGACAGACCCACAGATACGCAGTATTTT
>TRBJ1-6|TRBV6-5|14|-|-
CASRVGVDNSPLHF
TGTGCCAGCAGGGTCGGTGTCGATAATTCACCCCTCCACTTT
>TRBJ2-7|TRBV28|14|-|-
CASSFPGANYEQYF
TGTGCCAGCAGTTTCCCTGGGGCTAACTACGAGCAGTACTTC
>TRBJ2-3|TRBV10-1|15|-|-
CASSVSGRITDTQYF
TGCGCCAGCAGTGTAAGCGGGCGAATCACAGATACGCAGTATTTT
>TRBJ2-2|TRBV19|13|-|-
CASRTENTGELFF
TGTGCCAGCCGGACAGAGAACACCGGGGAGCTGTTTTTT
>TRBJ2-1|TRBV9|16|-|TRBD2
CASSVRAGGSYNEQFF
TGTGCCAGCAGCGTGCGGGCGGGGGGCTCCTACAATGAGCAGTTCTTC
>TRBJ1-1|TRBV19|13|-|-
CASSIGGALAAFF
TGTGCCAGTAGTATAGGCGGGGCATTGGCAGCTTTCTTT
>TRBJ1-1|TRBV7-6|16|-|TRBD1
CASSRYATGADTEAFF
TGTGCCAGCAGCCGATACGCGACAGGGGCAGACACTGAAGCTTTCTTT
>TRBJ1-2|TRBV7-2|11|-|-
CALPSGGGYTF
TGTGCCCTCCCCTCGGGGGGGGGCTACACCTTC
>TRBJ1-1|TRBV6-5|13|-|TRBD1
CASSVTGGTEAFF
TGTGCCAGCAGTGTAACAGGGGGCACTGAAGCTTTCTTT
>TRBJ1-1|TRBV2|12|-|-
CASSGDRAGAFF
TGTGCCAGCAGTGGGGACCGGGCGGGGGCTTTCTTT
>TRBJ1-5|TRBV27|15|-|TRBD1
CASTGQAVGNQPQHF
TGTGCCAGCACCGGACAGGCTGTGGGAAATCAGCCCCAGCATTTT
>TRBJ1-4|TRBV9|14|-|-
CASGPQGYNEKLFF
TGTGCCAGCGGGCCTCAGGGGTACAATGAAAAACTGTTTTTT
>TRBJ2-7|TRBV6-1|13|-|-
CASSEVSTYEQYF
TGTGCCAGCAGTGAAGTCAGTACCTACGAGCAGTACTTC
>TRBJ2-7|TRBV5-6|17|-|-
CASTPGGGGGRLSEQYF
TGTGCCAGCACTCCCGGGGGTGGGGGGGGCCGGTTGTCCGAGCAGTACTTC
>TRBJ1-4|TRBV15|18|few|-
CATSRDVSGFGTNEKLFF
TGTGCCACCAGCAGAGATGTATCAGGGTTTGGCACTAATGAAAAACTGTTTTTT
>TRBJ2-5|TRBV19|13|-|-
CASKKAGQETQYF
TGTGCCAGTAAGAAGGCAGGACAAGAGACCCAGTACTTC
>TRBJ2-2|TRBV11-2|13|-|-
CASSLNSAGELFF
TGTGCCAGCAGCTTAAATTCCGCCGGGGAGCTGTTTTTT
>TRBJ2-1|TRBV13|14|-|TRBD1
CATTVGTGFGEQFF
TGTGCCACTACCGTAGGGACAGGGTTCGGTGAGCAGTTCTTC
>TRBJ1-5|TRBV2|16|-|-
CASRGLTDYSNQPQHF
TGTGCCAGCAGGGGACTGACCGATTATAGCAATCAGCCCCAGCATTTT
>TRBJ1-2|TRBV11-3|15|-|TRBD1
CASSPGTGGNYGYTF
TGTGCCAGCAGCCCCGGGACAGGGGGGAACTATGGCTACACCTTC
>TRBJ1-1|TRBV30|15|-|-
CAWGRTGGRVTEAFF
TGTGCCTGGGGTCGTACGGGGGGGCGCGTAACTGAAGCTTTCTTT
>TRBJ1-5|TRBV11-3|18|-|-
CASSHPPWTDYSNQPQHF
TGTGCCAGCAGCCACCCACCCTGGACAGACTATAGCAATCAGCCCCAGCATTTT
>TRBJ2-7|TRBV5-1|13|-|-
CATRQESSYEQYF
TGCGCCACCCGACAGGAGAGCTCCTACGAGCAGTACTTC
>TRBJ1-1|TRBV27|19|-|TRBD1
CASTAGGHDRGGEDTEAFF
TGTGCCAGCACGGCGGGTGGTCACGACAGGGGGGGGGAGGACACTGAAGCTTTCTTT
>TRBJ1-6|TRBV27|16|few|-
CASSLQINSYNSPLHF
TGTGCCAGCAGTTTGCAGATTAACTCCTATAATTCACCCCTCCACTTT
>TRBJ2-6|TRBV11-2|17|once|-
CASSLVYLSSGANVLTF
TGTGCCAGCAGCTTAGTTTATCTCTCCTCTGGGGCCAACGTCCTGACTTTC
>TRBJ2-2|TRBV5-1|17|-|TRBD2
CASSLVLRGADTGELFF
TGCGCCAGCAGCTTGGTTTTGCGGGGGGCCGACACCGGGGAGCTGTTTTTT
>TRBJ2-7|TRBV7-8|13|-|-
CASSRGTAYEQYF
TGTGCCAGCAGCAGGGGGACGGCCTACGAGCAGTACTTC
>TRBJ2-6|TRBV7-6|18|-|TRBD1
CASSPSGQGYSGANVLTF
TGTGCCAGCAGCCCCTCGGGACAGGGCTACTCTGGGGCCAACGTCCTGACTTTC
>TRBJ2-7|TRBV10-3|16|-|TRBD2
CAIRSGTSGGSYEQYF
TGTGCCATCAGATCCGGGACTAGCGGGGGCTCCTACGAGCAGTACTTC
>TRBJ2-3|TRBV15|14|few|TRBD1
CATSRDTGGRVQYF
TGTGCCACCAGCAGAGATACAGGGGGTCGGGTGCAGTATTTT
>TRBJ2-1|TRBV5-1|15|-|TRBD1
CASSLEGQGFNEQFF
TGCGCCAGCAGCTTGGAGGGACAGGGATTCAATGAGCAGTTCTTC
>TRBJ1-1|TRBV28|13|-|-
CASSYDSGGEAFF
TGTGCCAGCAGTTATGACTCCGGGGGTGAAGCTTTCTTT
>TRBJ2-7|TRBV7-8|15|-|TRBD1
CASSSRQGARYEQYF
TGTGCCAGCAGCTCCCGACAGGGGGCTCGCTACGAGCAGTACTTC
>TRBJ1-3|TRBV5-1|15|-|-
CASSGGVDSGNTIYF
TGCGCCAGCAGCGGGGGGGTAGACTCTGGAAACACCATATATTTT
>TRBJ2-1|TRBV6-5|15|few|TRBD2
CASSYSAGGVTEQFF
TGTGCCAGCAGTTACTCAGCGGGGGGAGTAACTGAGCAGTTCTTC
>TRBJ2-3|TRBV6-1|15|-|TRBD1
CASSSTGELVGTQYF
TGTGCCAGCAGTTCGACAGGGGAGTTAGTCGGTACGCAGTATTTT
>TRBJ2-1|TRBV13|15|-|-
CASSKDGSSYNEQFF
TGTGCCAGCAGCAAGGATGGGAGCTCCTACAATGAGCAGTTCTTC
>TRBJ1-1|TRBV6-1|14|few|-
CASKYGASNTEAFF
TGTGCCAGCAAGTATGGGGCCTCGAACACTGAAGCTTTCTTT
>TRBJ2-7|TRBV10-3|11|-|-
CAISNIGEQYF
TGTGCCATCAGCAACATTGGCGAGCAGTACTTC
>TRBJ1-1|TRBV5-4|14|-|TRBD1
CASSTGDLNTEAFF
TGTGCCAGCAGCACAGGGGACCTAAACACTGAAGCTTTCTTT
>TRBJ1-1|TRBV11-3|14|-|TRBD1
CASSSILGQTKAFF
TGTGCCAGCAGCTCCATCTTGGGACAGACTAAAGCTTTCTTT
>TRBJ2-7|TRBV6-1|12|once|TRBD1
CASNGDRYEQYF
TGTGCCAGCAACGGGGACAGGTACGAGCAGTACTTC